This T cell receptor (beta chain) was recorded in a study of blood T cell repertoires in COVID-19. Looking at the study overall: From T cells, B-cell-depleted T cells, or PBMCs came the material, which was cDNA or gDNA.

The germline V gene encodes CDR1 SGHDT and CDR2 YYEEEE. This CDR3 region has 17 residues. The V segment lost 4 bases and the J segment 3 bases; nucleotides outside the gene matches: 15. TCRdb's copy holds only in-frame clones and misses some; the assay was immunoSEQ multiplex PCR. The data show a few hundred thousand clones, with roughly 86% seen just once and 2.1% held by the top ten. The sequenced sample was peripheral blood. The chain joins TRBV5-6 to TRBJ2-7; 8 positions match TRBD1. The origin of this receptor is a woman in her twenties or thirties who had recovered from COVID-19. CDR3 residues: CASSPTGTGKRGYEQYF. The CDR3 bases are TGTGCCAGCAGCCCCACCGGGACAGGAAAGAGGGGCTACGAGCAGTACTTC.